The 15 T cell receptor beta chains below were found in one sample sequenced in a study of CD8 T cells in Susac syndrome. A quantity of roughly 0.5 to 1 ug RNA underwent reverse transcription using random hexamers. A single record per CDR3 protein comes from TCRdb applying MiXCR to the immunoSEQ multiplex PCR reads. The profile shows hundreds of thousands of distinct CDR3 sequences, 85% to 90% of them singletons. Sequenced input: CD8+ T cells from PBMCs. The receptors come from a human donor with multiple sclerosis.

The genes are TRBV30 and TRBJ1-3, with D tentatively TRBD1 (6 bases). Per germline, CDR1 GTSNPN and CDR2 SVGIG (reference sequence). CDR3 length: 19 residues. The germline V and J ends were trimmed by 0 bases and 0 bases, with 21 bases remaining between them. CDR3 amino acids: CAWSVLDIDRTFSGNTIYF. CDR3 nucleotides: TGTGCCTGGAGTGTACTCGATATTGACAGGACCTTCTCTGGAAACACCATATATTTT.

The V call is TRBV11-3, the J call TRBJ2-7; no definite D call. V was trimmed by 1 base and J by 6 bases, leaving 13 bases between them. Germline V CDR1 and CDR2: SGHNT, YENEEA. The CDR3 spans 14 residues. The CDR3 DNA is TGTGCCAGCAGCTTAGCGACTGACCCGGGCGAGCAGTACTTC. It specifies CASSLATDPGEQYF.

Ten or more counts support this clonotype. The J gene is TRBJ2-7, the V gene TRBV27; D gene ambiguous. This CDR3 spans 13 amino acids. V lost 3 bases and J 3 bases, leaving 9 bases between the germline ends. Germline CDR1 is MNHEY and CDR2 is SMNVEV (reference sequence). This chain's CDR3 is CASSFGQSYEQYF. The CDR3 DNA sequence: TGTGCCAGCAGTTTCGGGCAGAGCTACGAGCAGTACTTC.

V usage is TRBV27 and J usage is TRBJ2-1, with unresolved D. The CDR3 totals 14 residues. Deletions cut 1 base from V and 4 bases from J, with 8 bases between. Per the germline V gene, CDR1 is MNHEY and CDR2 is SMNVEV (reference sequence). The DNA for the CDR3 is TGTGCCAGCAGTTTATTGGCTAATTACAATGAGCAGTTCTTC. This translates into CASSLLANYNEQFF.

The V and J genes are TRBV18 and TRBJ2-2; D might be TRBD1 (6 bases). This CDR3 region has 17 residues. Trimming removed 3 bases at V and 6 bases at J, with 20 bases between. CDR1 is KGHSH and CDR2 is LQKENI in the germline V gene. This chain's CDR3 is CASSPTSYWGHAGELFF. The CDR3 DNA reads TGTGCCAGCTCACCGACCTCTTACTGGGGGCACGCCGGGGAGCTGTTTTTT.

The chain couples TRBV6-5 to TRBJ1-1; no definite D call. CDR3 size: 13 residues. Germline values: CDR1 MNHEY, CDR2 SVGAGI. Trimming pared 2 bases from V and 1 base from J, leaving 5 bases between. CDR3 DNA: TGTGCCAGCAGTTACACAGAGAACACTGAAGCTTTCTTT. This codes for CASSYTENTEAFF.

The V and J genes are TRBV28 and TRBJ2-7; tentative D call: TRBD1 (6 bases). Trimming removed 5 bases at V and 3 bases at J, with 20 bases between. The CDR3 sequence is 16 residues long. In germline, CDR1 is MDHEN, CDR2 SYDVKM. CDR3 region: CASSPTGTPVIYEQYF. The DNA for the CDR3 is TGTGCCAGCAGTCCAACCGGGACACCTGTAATCTACGAGCAGTACTTC.

The chain joins TRBV12-3 or TRBV12-4 to TRBJ2-3; 8 nucleotides line up with TRBD2. CDR3 length equals 16 residues. J was trimmed by 2 bases and V by 4 bases; bases with no gene match: 8. CDR3 protein: CASSSDSGETTDTQYF. As DNA, the CDR3 is TGTGCCAGCAGTTCGGATAGCGGGGAGACCACAGATACGCAGTATTTT.

The gene calls are TRBV6-5 and TRBJ1-1, with a tentative D call TRBD1 (5 bases). The CDR3 has 17 residues. In germline, CDR1 is MNHEY, CDR2 SVGAGI. Trimming stripped 4 bases from V and 3 bases from J, with 21 bases between. The CDR3 region is CASSCPDRDGIDTEAFF. For the CDR3, the DNA is TGTGCCAGCAGTTGCCCGGACCGGGACGGGATCGACACTGAAGCTTTCTTT.

This clonotype occurred a few times. The CDR3 region is CASSELASGQGYF. In DNA, the CDR3 is TGTGCCAGCAGTGAATTAGCTTCGGGACAGGGGTACTTC. V and J are TRBV6-1 and TRBJ2-4, with 9 bases fitting TRBD1. CDR3 length: 13 residues. Germline CDR1 is MNHNS and CDR2 is SASEGT. The V segment lost 2 bases and the J segment 15 bases; nucleotides outside the gene matches: 8.

This chain uses TRBV20-1 with TRBJ2-7; 7 bases fit TRBD2. V lost 6 bases and J lost 2; bases outside the gene matches: 10. This CDR3 is 14 amino acids long. Germline CDR1 DFQATT, CDR2 SNEGSKA (reference sequence). Here the CDR3 reads CSATSASRAYEQYF. CDR3 coding DNA: TGCAGTGCCACTAGCGCTTCAAGGGCCTACGAGCAGTACTTC.

The chain uses TRBV30 and TRBJ2-1, with D unresolved. The CDR3 is made up of 14 amino acids. The germline V gene encodes CDR1 GTSNPN and CDR2 SVGIG (reference sequence). V shed 1 base and J shed 8 bases, with 15 bases lying between them. The CDR3 sequence is CAWSDEPAIDEQFF. CDR3 in DNA: TGTGCCTGGAGTGATGAACCCGCCATCGATGAGCAGTTCTTC.

This chain uses TRBV5-1 with TRBJ2-7, with TRBD1 identical over 7 bases. Germline V gene lookup returns CDR1 SGHRS and CDR2 YFSETQ. Unmatched junction bases numbered 10, after V lost 5 bases and J lost 2 bases. The CDR3 runs to 15 residues. As DNA, the CDR3 is TGCGCCAGCAGTAGAGGACAGGACATCCCCTACGAGCAGTACTTC. Residues: CASSRGQDIPYEQYF.

This clonotype has only one observation. The rearrangement uses TRBV25-1 and TRBJ2-3; 11 bases fit TRBD2. V lost 7 bases and J lost 3; bases outside the gene matches: 24. CDR3 length: 21 residues. Germline V gene data show CDR1 as MGHDK and CDR2 as SYGVNS. In nucleotides, the CDR3 is TGTGCCAGCACCCCATCTAGCCCTCCCCGGAGTAGCGGGAGGGCGACAGATACGCAGTATTTT. Translated, it gives CASTPSSPPRSSGRATDTQYF.

This clonotype was counted a single time. The gene calls are TRBV6-6 and TRBJ1-5; the D is unclear. Germline V gene sequence: CDR1 MNHNY, CDR2 SVGAGI (reference sequence). V was shortened by 2 bases and J by 4 bases, with 3 bases between the two germline ends. This CDR3 has 12 residues. The CDR3 DNA reads TGTGCCAGCAGTTACGGGAATCAGCCCCAGCATTTT. Translated, it gives CASSYGNQPQHF.